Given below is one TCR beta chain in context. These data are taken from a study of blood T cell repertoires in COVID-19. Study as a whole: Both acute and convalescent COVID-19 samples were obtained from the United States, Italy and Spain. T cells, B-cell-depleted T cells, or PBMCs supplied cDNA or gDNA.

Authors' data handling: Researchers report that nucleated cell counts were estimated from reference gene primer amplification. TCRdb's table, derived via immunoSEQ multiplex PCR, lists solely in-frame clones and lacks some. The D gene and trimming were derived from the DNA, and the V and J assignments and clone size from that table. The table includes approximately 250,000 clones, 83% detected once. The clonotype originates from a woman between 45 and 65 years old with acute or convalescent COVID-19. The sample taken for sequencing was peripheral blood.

The CDR3 sequence: CASSPVTGGPGNTIYF. CDR3 nucleotide sequence: TGTGCCAGCAGCCCTGTGACAGGGGGCCCTGGAAACACCATATATTTT. J is TRBJ1-3 and V is TRBV7-2, with 10 bases fitting TRBD1. Germline V gene lookup returns CDR1 SGHTA and CDR2 FQGNSA. The CDR3 consists of 16 residues. J was trimmed by 2 bases and V by 5 bases; bases with no gene match: 6.